This TCR beta chain was captured in a study of identical twins. General study findings and limits: Whereas memory repertoires showed no such difference, abundant cord blood beta clonotypes carried fewer insertions. Sequences that were out-of-frame, alpha and twin-shared displayed an excess of low generation probability.

Comments on this clonotype: Its antigen is not identified.

Template switching, a step in the protocol, added a universal primer site, and cDNA carried unique molecular identifiers. Using its own MiXCR run on the 5' RACE reads, TCRdb lists one record per CDR3 protein. The sample includes 1,800,000 or so distinct CDR3 sequences, under 35% seen only once; the top ten take 0.25% to 0.3%. The CDR3 has 12 amino acids. CDR1 and CDR2 from the germline V gene are DFQATT and SNEGSKA (reference sequence). Specimen: cord blood. This TCR derives from a newborn girl in good health. V and J are TRBV20-1 and TRBJ2-4; D not resolved. The J call may be wrong; the DNA end is better matched by TRBJ2-7. The CDR3 DNA reads as TGCAGTGCTAAGGGTACCCACTACGAGCAGTACTTC. Its translation is CSAKGTHYEQYF.